Reported below is one T cell receptor beta chain. The antigen is not known. V lost 7 bases and J lost 3, with 13 bases in between. Germline V gene lookup returns CDR1 MNHEY and CDR2 SMNVEV (reference sequence). This CDR3 region has 13 residues. This specimen belongs to a study of shared clonotypes between healthy human individuals. Under the authors' procedure: Junction-only sequences produced by ImmunoSEQ had no quality scores, so filtering differed. TCRdb's copy holds only in-frame clones and misses some; the assay was immunoSEQ multiplex PCR. Clone size and V and J calls were adopted from that table, with D and trimming inferred from the DNA. The table records approximately 2.4 million clones, 95% of them present only once. Healthy HIV-negative adults with no recent acute infections or vaccinations were recruited as donors. Study-level points and caveats: The expectation was that sequencing depth would affect clonotype sharing among donors.

This TCR derives from a young man in good health. The chain has TRBV27 and TRBJ2-7; D not certain. The sequenced sample was naive CD4+ T cells sorted from blood. Subset given: CD45RA+ positively selected. CDR3 nucleotides: TGTGCCAGCAAAACAATCGTTGGCTACGAGCAGTACTTC. Its protein product is CASKTIVGYEQYF.